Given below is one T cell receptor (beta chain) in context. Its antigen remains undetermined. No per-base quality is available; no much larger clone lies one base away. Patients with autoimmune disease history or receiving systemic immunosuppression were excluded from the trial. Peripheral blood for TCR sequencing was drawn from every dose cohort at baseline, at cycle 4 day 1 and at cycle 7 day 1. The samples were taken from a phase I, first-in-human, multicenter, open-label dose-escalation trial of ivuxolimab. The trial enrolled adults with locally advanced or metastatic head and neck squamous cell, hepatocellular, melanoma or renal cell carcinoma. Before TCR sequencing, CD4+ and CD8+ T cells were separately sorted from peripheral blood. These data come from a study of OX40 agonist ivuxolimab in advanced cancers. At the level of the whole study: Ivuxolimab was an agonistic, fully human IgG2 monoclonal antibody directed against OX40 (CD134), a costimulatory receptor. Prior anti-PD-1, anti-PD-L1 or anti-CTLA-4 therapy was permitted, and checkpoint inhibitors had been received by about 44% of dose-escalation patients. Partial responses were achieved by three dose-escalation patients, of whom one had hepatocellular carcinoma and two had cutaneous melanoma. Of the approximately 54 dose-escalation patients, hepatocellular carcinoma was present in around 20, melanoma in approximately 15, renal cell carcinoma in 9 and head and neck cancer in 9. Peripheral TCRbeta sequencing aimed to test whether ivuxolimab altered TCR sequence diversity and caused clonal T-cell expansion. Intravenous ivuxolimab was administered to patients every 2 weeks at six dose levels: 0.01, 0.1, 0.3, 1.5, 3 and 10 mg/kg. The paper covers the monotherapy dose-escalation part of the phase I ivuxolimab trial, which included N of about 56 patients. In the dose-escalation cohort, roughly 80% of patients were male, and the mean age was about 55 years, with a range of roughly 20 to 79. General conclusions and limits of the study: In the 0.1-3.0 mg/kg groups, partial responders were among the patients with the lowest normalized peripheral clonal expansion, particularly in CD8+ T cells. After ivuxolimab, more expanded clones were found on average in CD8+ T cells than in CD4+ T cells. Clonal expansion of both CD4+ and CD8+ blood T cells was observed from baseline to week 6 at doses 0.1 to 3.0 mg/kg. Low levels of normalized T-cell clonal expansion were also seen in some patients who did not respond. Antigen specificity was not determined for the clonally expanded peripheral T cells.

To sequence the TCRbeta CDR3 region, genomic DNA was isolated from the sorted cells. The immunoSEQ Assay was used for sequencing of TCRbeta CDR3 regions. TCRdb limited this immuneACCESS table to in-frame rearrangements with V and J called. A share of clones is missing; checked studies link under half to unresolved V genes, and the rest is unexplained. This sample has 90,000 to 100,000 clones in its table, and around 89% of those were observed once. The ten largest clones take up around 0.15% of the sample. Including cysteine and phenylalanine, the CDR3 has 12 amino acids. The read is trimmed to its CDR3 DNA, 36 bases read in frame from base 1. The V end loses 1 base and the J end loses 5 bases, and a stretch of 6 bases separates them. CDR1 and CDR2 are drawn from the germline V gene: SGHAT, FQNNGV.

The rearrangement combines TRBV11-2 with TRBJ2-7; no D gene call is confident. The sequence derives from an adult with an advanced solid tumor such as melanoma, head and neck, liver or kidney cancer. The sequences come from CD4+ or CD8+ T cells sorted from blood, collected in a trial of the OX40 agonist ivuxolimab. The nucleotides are TGTGCCAGCAGCTTAGGGACCAACGAGCAGTACTTC. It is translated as CASSLGTNEQYF. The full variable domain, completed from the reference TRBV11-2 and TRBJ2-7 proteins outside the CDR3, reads EAGVAQSPRYKIIEKRQSVAFWCNPISGHATLYWYQQILGQGPKLLIQFQNNGVVDDSQLPKDRFSAERLKGVDSTLKIQPAKLEDSAVYLCASSLGTNEQYFGPGTRLTVT.